Shown below are 17 T cell receptor beta chains from a single sample sequenced in a study of shared clonotypes between healthy human individuals. Using immunoSEQ multiplex PCR, the repertoire was profiled, and TCRdb retains in-frame clones only, with some absent. The sample includes about 730,000 clones, approximately 77% of them seen just once. Material for sequencing was memory CD4+ T cells sorted from blood. Indicated subset: CD45RA-negative fraction. The receptors come from a woman aged 25 to 39 in good health.

The chain combines TRBV19 with TRBJ2-1, with 14 bases that match TRBD2. CDR1 is LNHDA and CDR2 is SQIVND in the germline V gene (reference sequence). The CDR3 is made up of 16 amino acids. The ends lost 7 bases at V and 5 bases at J; junction bases unmatched: 7. Here the CDR3 DNA reads TGTGCCAGTAAGACTAGCGGGAGGGGAAATAACAATGAGCAGTTCTTC. Encoded protein: CASKTSGRGNNNEQFF.

V usage is TRBV2 and J usage is TRBJ1-2; 7 positions agree with TRBD1. Per the germline V gene, CDR1 is SNHLY and CDR2 is FYNNEI. Unmatched junction bases numbered 5, after V lost 9 bases and J lost 4 bases. The CDR3 is 12 residues long. CDR3 in amino acids: CARKGQSYGYTF. CDR3 DNA sequence: TGTGCCAGGAAGGGACAGAGCTATGGCTACACCTTC.

The V call is TRBV5-1, the J call TRBJ2-1, with D perhaps TRBD1 or TRBD2 (5 bases each). The CDR3 consists of 14 residues. Trimming removed 4 bases at V and 6 bases at J, with 14 bases between. The germline gives CDR1 SGHRS, CDR2 YFSETQ. CDR3 residues: CASSVGPKANEQFF. The DNA for the CDR3 is TGCGCCAGCAGCGTGGGACCCAAGGCCAATGAGCAGTTCTTC.

J is TRBJ2-1 and V is TRBV5-1; 12 positions agree with TRBD2. Per the germline V gene, CDR1 is SGHRS and CDR2 is YFSETQ. The CDR3 runs 15 residues. The junction had 5 bases not matched to a gene; V was cut back by 4 bases and J by 6 bases. DNA of the CDR3: TGCGCCAGCAGCGAGGGACTAGCGGGCCTCAATGAGCAGTTCTTC. Its translation is CASSEGLAGLNEQFF.

This chain joins TRBV14 and TRBJ2-7; D not resolved. V lost 3 bases to trimming and J lost 0 bases, with 3 bases between them. CDR3 length: 12 residues. Germline values: CDR1 SGHDN, CDR2 FVKESK. The CDR3 sequence: CASSQLSYEQYF. CDR3 nucleotide sequence: TGTGCCAGCAGCCAGCTCTCCTACGAGCAGTACTTC.

This chain connects TRBV2 to TRBJ2-5; 7 bases fit TRBD1. V was clipped by 2 bases and J by 4 bases; unmatched bases: 7. Germline CDR1 SNHLY, CDR2 FYNNEI. This CDR3 has 15 amino acids. CDR3 DNA sequence: TGTGCCAGCAGTGAATTCCGACAGGGAACAGAGACCCAGTACTTC. Translating gives CASSEFRQGTETQYF.

The chain carries TRBV29-1 and TRBJ1-5; no firm D call. Germline CDR1 and CDR2: SQVTM and ANQGSEA. CDR3 length: 13 amino acids. V was shortened by 7 bases and J by 6 bases, with 16 bases between the two germline ends. Here the CDR3 DNA reads TGCAGCGCTCTCTCAGGCGGCCGTCAGCCCCAGCATTTT. Protein sequence: CSALSGGRQPQHF.

The genes are TRBV7-3 and TRBJ2-3, with a possible D match to TRBD2 (6 bases). The V end lost 5 bases, the J end lost 2 bases, and 23 bases lay between the germline ends. CDR1 and CDR2 (germline): SGHTA, FQGTGA. The CDR3 consists of 18 residues. The CDR3 sequence: CASSPSLAGPHPTDTQYF. The CDR3 bases are TGTGCCAGCAGCCCCTCCCTCGCGGGACCACATCCCACAGATACGCAGTATTTT.

The V call is TRBV11-2, the J call TRBJ2-2; weak D call: TRBD2 (5 bases). The CDR3 consists of 15 residues. Between the trimmed V and J ends, which lost 2 bases and 6 bases, there was a span of 13 bases. The germline CDR1 and CDR2 sequences are SGHAT and FQNNGV. The CDR3 here is CASSLRLAEAGELFF. CDR3 nucleotide sequence: TGTGCCAGCAGCTTAAGGCTAGCTGAAGCCGGGGAGCTGTTTTTT. Together with reference TRBV11-2 and TRBJ2-2, the CDR3 gives the full variable domain: EAGVAQSPRYKIIEKRQSVAFWCNPISGHATLYWYQQILGQGPKLLIQFQNNGVVDDSQLPKDRFSAERLKGVDSTLKIQPAKLEDSAVYLCASSLRLAEAGELFFGEGSRLTVL.

This chain joins TRBV28 and TRBJ1-1; D possibly corresponds to TRBD1 (6 bases). The V gene's germline CDR1 is MDHEN and CDR2 SYDVKM. V was clipped by 5 bases and J by 3 bases, with 19 bases between them. The CDR3 covers 16 residues. The CDR3 is CASSPPGTRKYTEAFF. The DNA for the CDR3 is TGTGCCAGCAGTCCACCCGGGACAAGGAAGTACACTGAAGCTTTCTTT.

The genes are TRBV28 and TRBJ1-5; D not resolved. Germline V CDR1 and CDR2: MDHEN, SYDVKM. The CDR3 has 14 residues. The V and J ends lost 5 bases and 0 bases respectively, with 8 bases between them. The CDR3 loop reads CASSMTYSNQPQHF. CDR3 nucleotides: TGTGCCAGCAGTATGACTTATAGCAATCAGCCCCAGCATTTT.

CDR3 DNA sequence: TGTGCCAGCAGTAACACAGCTAGCAATCAGCCCCAGCATTTT. Protein product: CASSNTASNQPQHF. The chain employs TRBV6-1 and TRBJ1-5; D gene ambiguous. This CDR3 has 14 amino acids. Germline CDR1 and CDR2: MNHNS and SASEGT. V was clipped by 5 bases and J by 0 bases, with 8 bases between them.

V is TRBV5-1 and J is TRBJ2-3; possibly TRBD1 or TRBD2 for D (6 bases each). The CDR3 is 15 amino acids. Trimming stripped 2 bases from V and 8 bases from J, with 18 bases between. Germline V lookup: CDR1 SGHRS, CDR2 YFSETQ. The CDR3 loop reads CASSFTPREGGTQYF. The CDR3 DNA reads TGCGCCAGCAGCTTTACCCCCAGAGAGGGGGGTACGCAGTATTTT.

J is TRBJ2-1 and V is TRBV25-1, with TRBD2 identical over 10 bases. Germline CDR1 is MGHDK and CDR2 is SYGVNS. This CDR3 is built from 17 residues. The trim removed 2 bases at V and 5 bases at J, leaving 9 bases unmatched. CDR3 sequence: CASSETSGTRLHNEQFF. As DNA, the CDR3 is TGTGCCAGCAGTGAAACTAGCGGGACGCGACTACACAATGAGCAGTTCTTC.

The chain employs TRBV18 and TRBJ2-5, with 7 bases that match TRBD1. Looked up from germline, CDR1 is KGHSH and CDR2 is LQKENI. This CDR3 spans 13 amino acids. V shed 2 bases and J 7 bases; nucleotides not matched to a gene: 4. The CDR3 nucleotides are TGTGCCAGCTCACCAACAGGGGACGGGACCCAGTACTTC. Its protein product is CASSPTGDGTQYF.

The chain combines TRBV25-1 with TRBJ2-1; D not certain. CDR3 length equals 15 residues. The germline V and J ends were trimmed by 6 bases and 4 bases, with 16 bases remaining between them. Germline assignment: CDR1 MGHDK and CDR2 SYGVNS. CDR3 nucleotides: TGTGCCAGCAGGCATAGTAAGGATCTATACAATGAGCAGTTCTTC. It encodes CASRHSKDLYNEQFF.

The chain couples TRBV4-2 to TRBJ2-4; 13 nucleotides align to TRBD2. The CDR3 runs 20 residues. The germline gives CDR1 LGHNA, CDR2 YNFKEQ. After removal of 0 bases from V and 0 bases from J, the junction contained 8 bases not matched to a gene. CDR3 loop: CASSQDPGLAGSIAKNIQYF. CDR3 DNA: TGTGCCAGCAGCCAAGATCCGGGACTAGCGGGATCTATAGCCAAAAACATTCAGTACTTC.